The 10 T cell receptor beta chains given below trace back to one sample, sequenced in a study of blood T cell repertoires in COVID-19. Libraries were prepared by immunoSEQ multiplex PCR; TCRdb keeps only in-frame clonotypes and omits some of them. The data contain about 92,000 clones, roughly nine tenths of them singletons. Sequencing input: peripheral blood. The receptors were sampled from a human donor with active COVID-19. The donor label of this sample is uncertain.

The rearrangement uses TRBV2 and TRBJ1-3, with TRBD1 matching over 7 bases. V lost 5 bases and J lost 0; bases outside the gene matches: 4. The CDR3 loop spans 15 amino acids. Germline V gives CDR1 SNHLY, CDR2 FYNNEI. The CDR3 DNA is TGTGCCAGCAGTTGGGACAGTCGCTCTGGAAACACCATATATTTT. Its translation is CASSWDSRSGNTIYF. Together with reference TRBV2 and TRBJ1-3, the CDR3 gives the full variable domain: EPEVTQTPSHQVTQMGQEVILRCVPISNHLYFYWYRQILGQKVEFLVSFYNNEISEKSEIFDDQFSVERPDGSNFTLKIRSTKLEDSAMYFCASSWDSRSGNTIYFGEGSWLTVV.

The J gene is TRBJ1-1, the V gene TRBV7-8; 8 nucleotides match TRBD1. The CDR3 totals 17 residues. V dropped 5 bases and J dropped 5; count of bases not matched to a gene: 16. Germline V lookup: CDR1 SGHVS, CDR2 FQNEAQ. The CDR3 nucleotides read TGTGCCAGCAGCCACCTTCCATGGACAGGGAGGAGAACTGAAGCTTTCTTT. Protein product: CASSHLPWTGRRTEAFF.

The chain is built from TRBV3-1 (or the pseudogene TRBV3-2) and TRBJ2-7, with TRBD2 matching 11 bases. Trimming at V came to 4 bases and at J to 4 bases, leaving 6 bases not matched to a gene. Germline CDR1 reads LGHDT; CDR2 reads YNNKEL (reference sequence). This CDR3 has 15 amino acids. This CDR3 is CASSRSGGDIYEQYF. CDR3 nucleotide sequence: TGTGCCAGCAGCCGTAGCGGGGGGGACATATACGAGCAGTACTTC.

The chain couples TRBV19 to TRBJ2-1; 8 nucleotides match TRBD2. Looked up from germline, CDR1 is LNHDA and CDR2 is SQIVND (reference sequence). The CDR3 has 14 amino acids. Losses at the gene ends were 4 bases for V and 11 bases for J; bases not matched to a gene: 10. This CDR3 reads CASSTSGGPVQQFF. DNA of the CDR3: TGTGCCAGTAGTACCAGCGGGGGCCCCGTTCAGCAGTTCTTC.

This clone has only one observation. This rearrangement joins TRBV29-1 to TRBJ2-3; 7 bases are a match to TRBD2. The CDR3 consists of 14 residues. V shed 6 bases and J 1 base; nucleotides not matched to a gene: 7. Per the germline V gene, CDR1 is SQVTM and CDR2 is ANQGSEA. Here the CDR3 reads CSVLLATRTDTQYF. DNA of the CDR3: TGCAGCGTATTACTAGCGACCCGCACAGATACGCAGTATTTT.

V gene TRBV5-4 combines with J gene TRBJ1-1, with D possibly being TRBD1 (5 bases). CDR3 length equals 14 residues. In germline, CDR1 is SGHNT, CDR2 YYREEE (reference sequence). The V end lost 4 bases, the J end lost 1 base, and 11 bases lay between the germline ends. The DNA for the CDR3 is TGTGCCAGCAGCGGGGCAGGGCCGAACACTGAAGCTTTCTTT. Protein product: CASSGAGPNTEAFF.

V and J are TRBV11-1 and TRBJ2-1; D ambiguous. The CDR3 covers 13 residues. Germline CDR1 reads SGHAT; CDR2 reads FQDESV (reference sequence). Between the trimmed V and J ends, which lost 3 bases and 4 bases, there was a span of 7 bases. Here the CDR3 reads CASSLVAYNEQFF. Written as DNA, the CDR3 is TGTGCCAGCAGCTTGGTAGCTTACAATGAGCAGTTCTTC. The variable domain in full, with the rest retrieved from reference TRBV11-1 and TRBJ2-1, is EAEVAQSPRYKITEKSQAVAFWCDPISGHATLYWYRQILGQGPELLVQFQDESVVDDSQLPKDRFSAERLKGVDSTLKIQPAELGDSAMYLCASSLVAYNEQFFGPGTRLTVL.

The count of this clone is one. In DNA, the CDR3 is TGCGCCAGCAGACGAGCTTTTTGGCCAAACAGGGAGAAAGTCAACAATGAGCAGTTCTTC. Amino acids: CASRRAFWPNREKVNNEQFF. The chain uses TRBV5-1 and TRBJ2-1; D is perhaps TRBD1 (6 bases). From germline, CDR1 is SGHRS and CDR2 YFSETQ. The germline V and J ends were trimmed by 5 bases and 5 bases, with 32 bases remaining between them. CDR3 length: 20 residues.

The chain couples TRBV13 to TRBJ2-3; the match to TRBD2 covers 10 bases. The length of the CDR3 is 17 residues. From germline, CDR1 is PRHDT and CDR2 FYEKMQ (reference sequence). With 4 bases clipped from V and 2 bases from J, the junction kept 9 bases outside the gene matches. In nucleotides, the CDR3 is TGTGCCAGCAGCTCTCAGACTAGCGGGCTCAACACAGATACGCAGTATTTT. It is translated as CASSSQTSGLNTDTQYF. Supplemented by reference TRBV13 and TRBJ2-3, the full variable domain reads AAGVIQSPRHLIKEKRETATLKCYPIPRHDTVYWYQQGPGQDPQFLISFYEKMQSDKGSIPDRFSAQQFSDYHSELNMSSLELGDSALYFCASSSQTSGLNTDTQYFGPGTRLTVL.

The chain has TRBV19 and TRBJ1-1; D might be TRBD1 (5 bases). CDR1 is LNHDA, CDR2 SQIVND, per germline (reference sequence). Trimming left V 5 bases short and J 3 bases short, with 16 bases between. The CDR3 is 15 residues long. In nucleotides, the CDR3 is TGTGCCAGTAGTTGGGCGACAGCCCTTCACACTGAAGCTTTCTTT. Its protein is CASSWATALHTEAFF.